This T cell receptor beta chain was identified in a study of blood T cell repertoires in COVID-19. Clones were sequenced by immunoSEQ multiplex PCR, and TCRdb holds only the in-frame ones, with some missing. The sample has 100,000 to 150,000 clones; 80% to 90% are singletons. Germline CDR1 reads SGHNT; CDR2 reads YENEEA. Trimming removed 3 bases from V and 4 bases from J, with 9 bases in between. There are 13 residues in the CDR3. The origin of this receptor is a man of 80 years or more with active or convalescent COVID-19. The J gene is TRBJ2-5, the V gene TRBV11-3; D possibly corresponds to TRBD2 (7 bases). The sequencing input was peripheral blood. DNA for the CDR3: TGTGCCAGCAGCTTGGGGGGGGCAGAGACCCAGTACTTC. Translating gives CASSLGGAETQYF.